This note documents a single TCR beta chain sequence. This entry is derived from a study of monozygotic twins with inflammatory bowel disease. Each sample had eight separate cDNA synthesis reactions. TCRdb reprocessed the 5' RACE reads, with one entry per CDR3 protein and no DNA. The sample includes 300,000 to 350,000 distinct CDR3 sequences. This CDR3 contains 15 residues. Germline V gene data show CDR1 as SGHRS and CDR2 as YFSETQ. This receptor was taken from a human donor with ulcerative colitis or Crohn's disease, or a healthy co-twin of an affected twin (not recorded which). The V gene is TRBV5-1, the J gene TRBJ2-1; TCRdb's D gene call, TRBD1, goes unchecked for lack of DNA. Sequencing input: blood. CDR3: CASSLVQGAAYEQFF.